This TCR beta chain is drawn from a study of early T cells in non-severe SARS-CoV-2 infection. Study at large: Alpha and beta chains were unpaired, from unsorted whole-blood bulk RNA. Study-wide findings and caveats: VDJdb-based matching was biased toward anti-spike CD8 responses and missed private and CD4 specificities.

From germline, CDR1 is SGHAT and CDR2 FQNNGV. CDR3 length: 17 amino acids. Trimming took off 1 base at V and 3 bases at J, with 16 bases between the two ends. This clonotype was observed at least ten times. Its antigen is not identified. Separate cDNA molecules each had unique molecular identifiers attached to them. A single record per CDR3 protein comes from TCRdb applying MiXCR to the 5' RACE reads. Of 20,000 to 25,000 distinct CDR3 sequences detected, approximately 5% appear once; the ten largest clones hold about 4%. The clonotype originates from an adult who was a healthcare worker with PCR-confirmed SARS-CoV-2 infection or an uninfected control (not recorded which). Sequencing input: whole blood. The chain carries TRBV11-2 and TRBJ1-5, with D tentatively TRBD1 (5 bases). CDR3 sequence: CASSLGFGDGVNQPQHF. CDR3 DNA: TGTGCCAGCAGCTTAGGATTCGGGGACGGCGTCAATCAGCCCCAGCATTTT.